This T cell receptor beta chain was sequenced during a study of cytomegalovirus exposure and HLA in healthy donors. J lost 5 bases, V lost 7 bases, and 8 bases had no gene match. The germline CDR1 and CDR2 sequences are MNHNS and SASEGT. CDR3 length: 15 residues. Primers included in the PCR were 60 Vbeta and 13 Jbeta primers. The repertoire was sequenced with immunoSEQ multiplex PCR; TCRdb's copy has only in-frame clones and lacks some. This sample yields some 140,000 clones, of which 70% to 80% are seen a single time; 7.5% to 9% belongs to the top ten. Overall study results and limits: Later on, an analysis tied some 17,000 TCR beta sequences to HLA alleles at 0.05 false discovery rate. A later analysis revealed that TCR association rates differed between HLA loci, peaking at DRB1 and bottoming out at HLA-C.

A word on this clone: Its specificity is not known.

The source is a man aged 30 to 45 in good health and CMV-seropositive. The genes are TRBV6-1 and TRBJ2-5; 12 nucleotides match TRBD2. Sequencing was done on a sample of PBMCs. In DNA form, the CDR3 reads TGTGCCAGCAACCTCCTAGCGGGGGGGCCGGAGACCCAGTACTTC. Translation: CASNLLAGGPETQYF.